This TCR beta chain was found in a study of technical replicates of blood from a few donors. With 1 base clipped from V and 7 bases from J, the junction kept 5 bases outside the gene matches. The CDR3 has 17 amino acids. Germline values: CDR1 MGHRA, CDR2 YSYEKL. This table comes from immunoSEQ multiplex PCR, and its TCRdb copy is limited to in-frame clones, with some not included. The repertoire has about 88,000 clones, approximately 94% of them found once; the top ten carry more than 0.2%. The sequence came from a human donor in good health. The chain carries TRBV4-1 and TRBJ2-1; 15 bases fit TRBD2. Sequencing was done on a sample of T cells isolated from PBMCs. CDR3 nucleotides: TGCGCCAGCAGCCAAGCCGGACTAGCGGGGGGGAAAAATGAGCAGTTCTTC. Residues: CASSQAGLAGGKNEQFF.